This is a list of T cell receptor beta chains from one sample in a study of cytomegalovirus exposure and HLA in healthy donors. The assay was immunoSEQ multiplex PCR, and TCRdb's table has in-frame clones only and misses some. The sample yields some 44,000 clones, of which the top ten take up more than 1.5%. The sample comprised PBMCs. The source is a woman aged 25 to 39 in good health and CMV-seronegative. Each CDR3 is given with its conserved first and last residue. The D gene is left open where the match is weak.

>TRBJ1-2|19|TRBD1|TRBV4-1
TGCGCCAGCAGCCAAGGGCGGGGACAGGGTACCACAGCTAACTATGGCTACACCTTC
CASSQGRGQGTTANYGYTF
>TRBJ2-6|16|TRBD1|TRBV28
TGTGCCAGCAGGCCCCAGACAGGGTCTGGGGCCAACGTCCTGACTTTC
CASRPQTGSGANVLTF
>TRBJ1-2|14|TRBD1|TRBV6-5
TGTGCCAGCAGTTCCTTGACAGGGGCCCGTGGCTACACCTTC
CASSSLTGARGYTF
>TRBJ1-4|13|TRBD1|TRBV30
TGTGCCTGTAACCGGGACAGTAATGAAAAACTGTTTTTT
CACNRDSNEKLFF
>TRBJ2-7|13|TRBD1|TRBV27
TGTGCCAGCAGTTTCGGGACAGGGGATGAGCAGTACTTC
CASSFGTGDEQYF
>TRBJ2-7|13|TRBD2|TRBV10-2
TGCGCCAGCAGTTTAGCGGGGGCCTACGAGCAGTACTTC
CASSLAGAYEQYF
>TRBJ1-2|14|-|TRBV4-1
TGCGCCAGCAGCCACGGGGGGGAGAGGGATGGCTACACCTTC
CASSHGGERDGYTF
>TRBJ2-7|17|TRBD1|TRBV5-1
TGCGCCAGCAGCCCGAGGGGGACAGGGTGGACCTCCTACGAGCAGTACTTC
CASSPRGTGWTSYEQYF
>TRBJ1-2|14|TRBD1|TRBV6-6
TGTGCCAGCAGTTCTGACAGGGCTCGCCATGGCTACACCTTC
CASSSDRARHGYTF
>TRBJ1-1|17|TRBD1|TRBV5-1
TGCGCCAGCAGCTATGGAAGAACAGGGGGAATGAACACTGAAGCTTTCTTT
CASSYGRTGGMNTEAFF
>TRBJ2-7|15|TRBD2|TRBV5-1
TGCGCCAGCAGCTCGAATAGCGGGCAAGCCTACGAGCAGTACTTC
CASSSNSGQAYEQYF
>TRBJ2-6|13|-|TRBV10-2
TGCGCCAGCAGTCCAGTGGGGGCCAACGTCCTGACTTTC
CASSPVGANVLTF
>TRBJ1-3|16|TRBD1|TRBV19
TGTGCCAGTAGTATTCTGAAGACGGGACAGAGAAACACCATATATTTT
CASSILKTGQRNTIYF
>TRBJ2-5|14|-|TRBV7-2
TGTGCCAGCAGCCAAACAGGGTTGCGGGAGACCCAGTACTTC
CASSQTGLRETQYF
>TRBJ2-7|16|TRBD1|TRBV5-1
TGCGCCAGCAACCAGGGGGCTAAGGGGGCGGTTAGAGAGCAGTACTTC
CASNQGAKGAVREQYF
>TRBJ1-4|16|-|TRBV7-2
TGTGCCAGCAGCCCCCGGCCTGGAGGGGGGGATGAAAAACTGTTTTTT
CASSPRPGGGDEKLFF
>TRBJ2-1|14|-|TRBV9
TGTGCCAGCAGCGTGGGCCGATGGGACAATGAGCAGTTCTTC
CASSVGRWDNEQFF
>TRBJ2-5|14|TRBD2|TRBV5-1
TGCGCCAGCAGCTTGGGGCGGGAGTCGGAGACCCAGTACTTC
CASSLGRESETQYF
>TRBJ1-1|14|-|TRBV25-1
TGTGCCAGCAGTGATGGGGGCTCGGACACTGAAGCTTTCTTT
CASSDGGSDTEAFF
>TRBJ2-2|15|-|TRBV6-5
TGTGCCAGCAGCCAGAAAACCGAAAACACCGGGGAGCTGTTTTTT
CASSQKTENTGELFF
>TRBJ2-7|14|TRBD2|TRBV19
TGTGCCAGTAGTCCAGGGACTAGCGGAAACGAGCAGTACTTC
CASSPGTSGNEQYF
>TRBJ1-4|13|TRBD1|TRBV29-1
TGCAGCGTGGCGGGACAGGGTTTTGAAAAACTGTTTTTT
CSVAGQGFEKLFF
>TRBJ2-7|15|TRBD2|TRBV4-1
TGCGCCAGCAGCCAGCGGGACTCGGGGGGGTACGAGCAGTACTTC
CASSQRDSGGYEQYF
>TRBJ2-3|18|TRBD2|TRBV28
TGTGCCAGCAGTTCCGGGACTAGGAGGGCCCCGTTTACAGATACGCAGTATTTT
CASSSGTRRAPFTDTQYF